The clone carrying this TCR beta chain appeared once. The antigen is unknown. This CDR3 is 15 amino acids long. V shed 4 bases and J shed 3 bases, with 15 bases lying between them. From germline, CDR1 is SQVTM and CDR2 ANQGSEA. The entry originates in a study of cytomegalovirus exposure and HLA in healthy donors. Broader study findings: Both high specificity and high sensitivity reportedly marked the classifier's diagnosis of cytomegalovirus status. It was confirmed in vitro that three of the CMV-associated chains were specific for CMV antigens. The authors assumed roughly uniform sequencing depth across donors for presence/absence analyses.

A multiplex PCR was run with 60 Vbeta primers and 13 Jbeta primers. The repertoire was sequenced with immunoSEQ multiplex PCR; TCRdb's copy has only in-frame clones and lacks some. The sample consists of around 120,000 clones, 76% of them appearing once. The sequence was obtained from a man between 45 and 60 years old in good health and CMV-seropositive. The chain is built from TRBV29-1 and TRBJ1-4; a possible D gene is TRBD1 (5 bases). The sequencing input was PBMCs. CDR3 region: CSVGTRGYANEKLFF. In DNA, the CDR3 is TGCAGCGTTGGTACGCGGGGGTATGCTAATGAAAAACTGTTTTTT.